This TCR beta chain was profiled in a study of cytomegalovirus exposure and HLA in healthy donors. About the study: T cells numbering around 170 million yielded around 120 million unique TCR beta sequences in an earlier analysis. Study-wide findings and caveats: An analysis that came later showed most CMV-associated TCR beta chains appearing HLA-restricted. Listed as cytomegalovirus-associated were around 160 TCR beta chains. Some V segments, TRBV6-2 and TRBV6-3 among them, were indistinguishable and were therefore excluded.

Worth noting for this clone: Its antigen remains unknown.

Amplification used 60 Vbeta primers and 13 Jbeta primers. This table comes from immunoSEQ multiplex PCR, and its TCRdb copy is limited to in-frame clones, with some not included. The sample yields some 200,000 clones, approximately 82% seen once. The germline CDR1 and CDR2 sequences are MNHEY and SMNVEV (reference sequence). CDR3 length equals 14 residues. V was clipped by 6 bases and J by 2 bases; unmatched bases: 7. The chain has TRBV27 and TRBJ2-7, with 7 bases aligning to TRBD1. This TCR derives from a woman aged 18-29 years in good health and CMV-seronegative. The sample comprised PBMCs. The CDR3 here is CASSQTGSPYEQYF. As DNA, the CDR3 is TGTGCCAGCAGCCAGACAGGGTCGCCCTACGAGCAGTACTTC.